This T cell receptor (beta chain) appears in the sequencing data of a study of blood T cell repertoires in COVID-19. Study-wide background: From the United States, Italy and Spain came samples of acute and convalescent COVID-19. T cells, B-cell-depleted T cells, or PBMCs supplied cDNA or gDNA.

In the source study's methods: Counts of nucleated cells, estimated from reference gene primer amplification, were obtained. Sequenced by immunoSEQ multiplex PCR; TCRdb stores in-frame clones only, minus some. V and J calls and clone size are copied from that table; D and trimming were computed from the DNA. In the table there are about 170,000 clones, approximately 84% of which are singletons. Trimming stripped 2 bases from V and 0 bases from J, with 8 bases between. CDR3 length equals 15 residues. CDR1 is LNHNV, CDR2 YYDKDF, per germline (reference sequence). Patients at the Seattle site were enrolled during active infection and followed longitudinally.

Sequencing used peripheral blood. The rearrangement uses TRBV15 and TRBJ1-5; tentative D call: TRBD1 (5 bases). The clonotype originates from a woman older than 75 with COVID-19, enrolled during active disease. As DNA, the CDR3 is TGTGCCACCAGCAGACAGGGATATAGCAATCAGCCCCAGCATTTT. This codes for CATSRQGYSNQPQHF. Full variable domain (missing parts from reference TRBV15 and TRBJ1-5): DAMVIQNPRYQVTQFGKPVTLSCSQTLNHNVMYWYQQKSSQAPKLLFHYYDKDFNNEADTPDNFQSRRPNTSFCFLDIRSPGLGDTAMYLCATSRQGYSNQPQHFGDGTRLSIL.